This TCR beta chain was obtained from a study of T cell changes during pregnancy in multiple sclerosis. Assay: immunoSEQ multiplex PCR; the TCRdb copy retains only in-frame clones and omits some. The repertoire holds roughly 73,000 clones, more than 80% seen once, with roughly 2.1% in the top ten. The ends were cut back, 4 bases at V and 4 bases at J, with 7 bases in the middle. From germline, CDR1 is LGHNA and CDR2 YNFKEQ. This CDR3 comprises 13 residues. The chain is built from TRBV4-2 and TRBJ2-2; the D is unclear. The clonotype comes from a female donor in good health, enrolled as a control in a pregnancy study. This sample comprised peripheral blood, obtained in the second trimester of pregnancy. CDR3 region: CASSPRGTGELFF. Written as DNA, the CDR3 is TGTGCCAGCAGCCCCCGCGGCACCGGGGAGCTGTTTTTT.